The source of this T cell receptor beta chain is a study of cytomegalovirus exposure and HLA in healthy donors (dated by TCRdb to 2017 to 2019). Broadly, across the study: In an earlier analysis of about 560 of the donors, 276 Gb of sequence data and 95 million to 130 million unique TCR beta sequences from 150 million to 200 million T cells were reported. An early release covering some 640 HLA-typed donors comprised around 300 gigabases of sequencing data and around 85 million unique TCR sequences. Of the 300 to 450 genotyped donors, approximately 80% fell in the genetic ancestry cluster associated with self-reported Caucasian donors. The study aimed to test whether signatures of past pathogen exposure could be identified by cataloging public T cell receptors. Using immunosequencing, the study profiled T cell repertoires from 640 or so subjects and related those repertoires to cytomegalovirus serostatus. Along with the roughly 670-subject first cohort, a separate validation cohort of roughly 110 different subjects was used. The study combined high-throughput TCR immunosequencing, statistical association of individual TCRs with disease status, and machine learning to predict cytomegalovirus infection status. In a later analysis, previously published TCR beta repertoires from about 670 donors were re-analyzed and high-resolution HLA genotyping was added so that TCR occurrence patterns could be studied. Rather than using new phenotypic data, the later analysis identified candidate immune exposures from TCR beta sequences and from how often those sequences occurred across donors. An earlier analysis of 500 to 750 of the donors applied high-throughput TCR beta sequencing to assess whether each TCR beta V gene segment acted as functional or pseudogenic. Donor age, sex, ethnicity and CMV serostatus were compiled together with the repertoire data. In a later genetic analysis, genome-wide SNP genotypes for about 65% of the roughly 700 donors were used, and that subset was treated as a discovery cohort. Every repertoire in the discovery cohort had been generated on one and the same sequencing platform. Class I and class II HLA loci were covered by the typing at four-digit resolution. Typing coverage varied by locus: roughly 629-630 donors for A, B, C, DRB1 and DQB1; some 520 for DQA1; 600 to 610 for DPA1; around 450 for DPB1. Because of strong linkage in the cohort, a few DR-DQ haplotypes were treated as single units for association and clustering. Across 300 to 500 genotyped donors of the cohort, an average of about 240,000 unique TCR beta nucleotide sequences per donor were sequenced, and roughly 17% of those sequences were non-productive.

Study-wide findings and limitations: According to the authors, the approach could potentially be generalized to other disease states and immunological phenotypes. In a later analysis, TCR association rates were found to vary across HLA loci, with the most associated TCRs seen for DRB1 alleles and the fewest for HLA-C alleles. This cohort had only TCR beta chains sequenced, and the lack of alpha or paired-chain data limited which features could be detected. Strong co-occurrence of HLA alleles, especially DR and DQ, made assigning TCR associations to individual alleles difficult. A total of about 150 TCR beta chains were listed by the study as associated with cytomegalovirus. In a later genetic analysis, a missense DCLRE1C variant was associated with V-gene and J-gene trimming of TCR beta chains, and the association was replicated in an independent cohort. Presence/absence analyses assumed roughly uniform sequencing depth across donors, an assumption that may not hold. Linkage disequilibrium might explain the correlated functional status among segregating V segments, but an unknown experimental factor could not be ruled out. Because counts were too low, roughly 17 rarely observed V segments, including chromosome 9 orphons, were left out of the earlier analysis of some 600 of the donors. In a later analysis, several top co-occurrence clusters were reported to appear linked to parvovirus B19, influenza, CMV and Epstein-Barr virus. In vitro tests confirmed that a few of the cytomegalovirus-associated TCR beta chains recognize cytomegalovirus antigens. Across donors, most TCR sequences were observed very rarely, whereas some public TCRs were present in many individuals. Compared with the approximately 710-donor mean, donors in an Asian-associated ancestry cluster had fewer N-insertions in productive TCRs, according to a later genetic analysis. Some IMGT-functional V segments, including TRBV6-2 and TRBV6-3, could not be told apart with the 87-base-pair reads, so those segments were excluded. In a later analysis, more than 15,000 TCR beta sequences were associated with specific HLA alleles at a false discovery rate of 0.05. A cluster of highly shared sequence variants was judged likely to be a technical artifact of the sequencing pipeline. A further reported finding was that TCR beta sequences accurately predicted the HLA-A and HLA-B alleles for most subjects in the first cohort. For the cohort, immune exposure information was limited to CMV serostatus. Because HLA typing was unavailable for some donors at each locus, only the typed subset was used in association tests. According to a later analysis, most CMV-associated TCR beta chains appeared to be HLA-restricted, and the HLA associations seemed to be driven largely by CMV exposure. In a later analysis, HLA-associated TCR beta chains were found to be more clonally expanded and to have lower generation probabilities than equally common non-associated chains. Cytomegalovirus status was reported to be diagnosed by the classifier with high specificity and sensitivity in both the original and validation cohorts. An earlier analysis of 587 of the donors showed that most TCR beta V segments appeared in productive rearrangements either about 87% or about 30% of the time, which broadly matched IMGT annotations.

In regard to this clone: The specificity of this receptor is unknown.

The library was obtained by the immunoSEQ multiplex PCR assay. The multiplex PCR relied on a mix of 60 forward primers for TCR Vbeta segments and 13 reverse primers for TCR Jbeta segments. The CDR3 region of rearranged TCR beta genes was amplified from genomic DNA by a multiplex PCR assay. The Illumina HiSeq System was used to sequence the amplified TCR beta libraries as 87-base-pair reads. The authors processed their data as follows. A later analysis counted about 82 million unique TCR beta chains across the 666 repertoires, and some 12 million of these chains were shared by at least two donors. Raw reads were error-corrected and collapsed into unique sequences with a nearest-neighbor algorithm that merged closely related sequences to remove PCR and sequencing errors. Alignment of CDR3 sequences to IMGT reference sequences was used to assign V, D and J gene segments. For a sequence to be retained, a match of at least six nucleotides to both a V gene segment and a J gene segment was required. A rearrangement counted as productive if the CDR3 had no stop codons and remained in frame with V and J, and every other rearrangement counted as non-productive. CDR3 was defined according to IMGT convention as the region running from the second conserved V-encoded cysteine to the conserved J-encoded phenylalanine. The earlier analysis of roughly 590 of the donors excluded sequences that lacked an unambiguous match to a single V gene segment. An earlier analysis of 587 of the donors classified V segments as functional when productive rearrangements were above 56.7% and as segregating when the standard deviation between donors was above 5%. A statistical classification framework was developed to diagnose cytomegalovirus status using the catalog of TCR beta chain sequences. V and J gene assignment, in a later analysis, came from comparing TCR nucleotide sequences with IMGT/GENE-DB human TR gene sequences. A later analysis assigned CDR3 sequences and most-parsimonious VDJ recombination scenarios with the TCRdist pipeline. In a later analysis, every TCR beta chain was defined by the combination of its CDR3 amino acid sequence and its V-gene family, and reads without a unique V-gene family were dropped. In a later analysis, 450 to 600 highly shared, low-generation-probability nucleotide sequences were removed to address suspected cross-contamination and a sequencing artifact. In a later analysis, a clonal expansion index for each public chain was calculated from normalized within-repertoire ranks of inferred template counts. A later analysis computed generation probabilities with a VDJ recombination model fitted to out-of-frame rearrangements, and checked the results against IGoR. In a later analysis, TCR-TCR, TCR-HLA and TCR-CMV co-occurrence was scored with hypergeometric tests, and a repertoire-size bias correction was applied to TCR pairs. A later analysis estimated false discovery rates by permuting HLA or CMV assignments 20 times. In a later analysis, co-occurring TCRs were grouped with DBSCAN, and TCRdist sequence similarity was added when clustering was performed within HLA-allele-positive subsets. Repertoires with fewer than 30,000 or more than 120,000 public chains were left out of co-occurrence clustering, as were about 5 repertoires with anomalous nucleotide sharing. TCRdb retrieved this table from immuneACCESS and kept in-frame rearrangements only. Not all clones are present; in checked studies, unresolved V genes account for under half, and no reason is known for the remainder. That table furnishes V, J and clone size, whereas the DNA furnished D and trimming. The sample table includes 95,000 to 150,000 clones. The ten largest clones add up to about 2.2% of the sample.

The cohort was made up of approximately 700 healthy bone marrow donors. All cohort members were sampled while nominally healthy, although unrecorded immune exposures were likely present. The donor tested CMV seronegative, placing the donor among the approximately 400 seronegative members of the cohort. A peripheral blood sample was provided by each donor, and peripheral blood mononuclear cells were used for TCR beta sequencing. The Qiagen DNeasy Blood Extraction Kit was used to extract genomic DNA from the blood cell samples. At the junction V is shortened by 5 bases and J by 2 bases; bases outside the gene matches: 9. From the cysteine through the phenylalanine, the CDR3 covers 15 amino acids. Here the CDR3 DNA is all that survives: 45 bases in frame from base 1. In the germline V gene (reference sequence), CDR1 corresponds to SEHNR and CDR2 to FQNEAQ.

This sequence uses TRBV7-9 and TRBJ2-7, with 7 middle bases fitting TRBD1. The receptor's source is a man aged 40-49 years in good health and CMV-seronegative. The sample was PBMCs. This receptor carries the CDR3 CASSASGTETYEQYF. The sequence in DNA is TGTGCCAGCAGCGCCTCCGGGACAGAGACCTACGAGCAGTACTTC.